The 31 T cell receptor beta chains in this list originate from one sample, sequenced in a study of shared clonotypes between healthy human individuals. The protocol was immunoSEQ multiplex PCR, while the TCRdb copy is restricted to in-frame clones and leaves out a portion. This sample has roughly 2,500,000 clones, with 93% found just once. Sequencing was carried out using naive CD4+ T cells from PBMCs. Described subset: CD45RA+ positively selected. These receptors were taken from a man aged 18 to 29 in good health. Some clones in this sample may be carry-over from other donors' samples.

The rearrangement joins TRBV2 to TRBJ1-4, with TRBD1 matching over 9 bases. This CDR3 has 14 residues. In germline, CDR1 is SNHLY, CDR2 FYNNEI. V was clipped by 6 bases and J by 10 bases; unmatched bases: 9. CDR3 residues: CASRAGTGRGKLFF. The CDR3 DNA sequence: TGTGCCAGCAGGGCCGGGACAGGGAGGGGAAAACTGTTTTTT.

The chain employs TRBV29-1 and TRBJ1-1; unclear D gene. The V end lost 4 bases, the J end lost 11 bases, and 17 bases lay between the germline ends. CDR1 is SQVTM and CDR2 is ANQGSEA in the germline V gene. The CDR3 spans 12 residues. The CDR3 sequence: CSVGGVAGKAFF. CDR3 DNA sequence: TGCAGCGTTGGCGGTGTAGCGGGGAAGGCTTTCTTT.

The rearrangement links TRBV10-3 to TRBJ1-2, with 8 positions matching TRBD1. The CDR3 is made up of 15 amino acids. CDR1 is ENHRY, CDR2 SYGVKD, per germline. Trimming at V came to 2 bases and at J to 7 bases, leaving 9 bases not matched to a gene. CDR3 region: CAISEQGASNSGYTF. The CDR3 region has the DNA TGTGCCATCAGTGAGCAGGGGGCATCCAATTCTGGCTACACCTTC.

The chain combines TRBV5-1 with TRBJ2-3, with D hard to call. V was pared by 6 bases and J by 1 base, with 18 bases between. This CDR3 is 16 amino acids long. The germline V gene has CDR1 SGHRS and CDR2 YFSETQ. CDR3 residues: CASTGIIVPGTDTQYF. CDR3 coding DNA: TGCGCCAGCACCGGTATTATAGTACCTGGCACAGATACGCAGTATTTT.

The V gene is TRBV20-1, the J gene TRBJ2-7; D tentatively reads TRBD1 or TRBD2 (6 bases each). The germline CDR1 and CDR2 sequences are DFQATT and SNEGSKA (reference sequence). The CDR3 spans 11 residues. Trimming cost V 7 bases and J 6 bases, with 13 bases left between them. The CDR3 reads CSVFEGGEQYF. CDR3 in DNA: TGCAGTGTGTTCGAGGGGGGCGAGCAGTACTTC.

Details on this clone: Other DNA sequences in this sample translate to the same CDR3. In DNA form, the CDR3 reads TGTGCCAGCAGCTCGACAGGGTCTAATGAAAAACTGTTTTTT. It translates to CASSSTGSNEKLFF. The rearrangement joins TRBV28 to TRBJ1-4, with TRBD1 matching over 7 bases. The CDR3 length is 14 residues. The J segment lost 3 bases and the V segment lost 6 bases, leaving 4 bases of the junction unmatched. The germline gives CDR1 MDHEN, CDR2 SYDVKM.

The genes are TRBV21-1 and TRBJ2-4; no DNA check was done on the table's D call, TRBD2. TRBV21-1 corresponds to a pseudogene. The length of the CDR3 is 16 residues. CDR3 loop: CASSKNGGFTKNIQYF. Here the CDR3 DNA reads TGTGCCAGCAGCAAAAACGGGGGGTTTACCAAAAACATTCAGTACTTC.

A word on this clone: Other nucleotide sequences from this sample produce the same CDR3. CDR3 sequence reads: CASSLGQGAGETQYF. CDR3 in DNA: TGCGCCAGCAGCTTGGGACAGGGGGCAGGGGAGACCCAGTACTTC. The chain carries TRBV5-1 and TRBJ2-5, with 10 bases fitting TRBD1. The CDR3 spans 15 residues. From germline, CDR1 is SGHRS and CDR2 YFSETQ. With V trimmed by 0 bases and J by 5 bases, 4 bases remained unmatched.

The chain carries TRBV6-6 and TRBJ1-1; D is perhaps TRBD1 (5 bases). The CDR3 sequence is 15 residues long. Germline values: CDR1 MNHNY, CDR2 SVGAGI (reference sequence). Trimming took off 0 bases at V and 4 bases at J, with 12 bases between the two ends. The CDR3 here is CASSYSLTAGTEAFF. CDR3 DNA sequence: TGTGCCAGCAGTTACTCGTTGACAGCAGGCACTGAAGCTTTCTTT.

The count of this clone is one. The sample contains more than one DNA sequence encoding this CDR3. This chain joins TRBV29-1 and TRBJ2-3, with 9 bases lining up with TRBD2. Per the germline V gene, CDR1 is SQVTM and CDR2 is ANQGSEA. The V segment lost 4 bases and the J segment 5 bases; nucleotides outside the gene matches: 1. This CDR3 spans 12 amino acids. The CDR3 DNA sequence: TGCAGCGTTGCGCGGGGGGGAGATACGCAGTATTTT. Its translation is CSVARGGDTQYF.

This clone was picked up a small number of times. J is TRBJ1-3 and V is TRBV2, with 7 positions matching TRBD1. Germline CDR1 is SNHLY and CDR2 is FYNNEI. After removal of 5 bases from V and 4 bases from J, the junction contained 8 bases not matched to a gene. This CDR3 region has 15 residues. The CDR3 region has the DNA TGTGCCAGCAGTACCAGGGACAGTGGAGGAAACACCATATATTTT. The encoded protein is CASSTRDSGGNTIYF.

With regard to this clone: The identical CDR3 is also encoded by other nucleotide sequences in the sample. The CDR3 DNA follows: TGTGCCAGTAGTATAAGGCAGAATCAGCCCCAGCATTTT. It translates to CASSIRQNQPQHF. The rearrangement uses TRBV19 and TRBJ1-5; D uncertain. This CDR3 comprises 13 residues. Trimming pared 2 bases from V and 4 bases from J, leaving 6 bases between. Germline V gives CDR1 LNHDA, CDR2 SQIVND (reference sequence). The whole variable domain, filled in from reference TRBV19 and TRBJ1-5, reads DGGITQSPKYLFRKEGQNVTLSCEQNLNHDAMYWYRQDPGQGLRLIYYSQIVNDFQKGDIAEGYSVSREKKESFPLTVTSAQKNPTAFYLCASSIRQNQPQHFGDGTRLSIL.

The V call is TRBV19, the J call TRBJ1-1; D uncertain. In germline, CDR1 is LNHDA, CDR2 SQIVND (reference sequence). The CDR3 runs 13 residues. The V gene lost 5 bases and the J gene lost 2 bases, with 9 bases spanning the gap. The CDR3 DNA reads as TGTGCCAGTAGTTCTTCCATAAACACTGAAGCTTTCTTT. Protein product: CASSSSINTEAFF.

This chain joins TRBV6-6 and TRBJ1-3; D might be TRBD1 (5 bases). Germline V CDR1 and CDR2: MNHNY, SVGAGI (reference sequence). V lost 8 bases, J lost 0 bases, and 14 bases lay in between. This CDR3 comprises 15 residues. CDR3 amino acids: CASGGGANSGNTIYF. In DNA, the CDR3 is TGTGCCAGCGGGGGTGGGGCAAACTCTGGAAACACCATATATTTT.

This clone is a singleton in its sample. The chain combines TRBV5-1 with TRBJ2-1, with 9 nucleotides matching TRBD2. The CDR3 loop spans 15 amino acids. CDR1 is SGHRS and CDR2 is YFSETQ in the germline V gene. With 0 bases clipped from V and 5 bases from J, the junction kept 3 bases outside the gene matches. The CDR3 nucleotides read TGCGCCAGCAGCTTGGGAGCGGGAGGCCACAATGAGCAGTTCTTC. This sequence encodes CASSLGAGGHNEQFF.

The CDR3 spells CASSQDRRGLYTGELFF. In nucleotides, the CDR3 is TGTGCCAGCAGCCAAGACCGGCGGGGGTTGTACACCGGGGAGCTGTTTTTT. The chain has TRBV4-2 and TRBJ2-2, with 7 nucleotides matching TRBD2. Germline trimming cut 0 bases from V and 3 bases from J; bases unmatched to any gene: 7. There are 17 residues in the CDR3. Germline V gene lookup returns CDR1 LGHNA and CDR2 YNFKEQ.

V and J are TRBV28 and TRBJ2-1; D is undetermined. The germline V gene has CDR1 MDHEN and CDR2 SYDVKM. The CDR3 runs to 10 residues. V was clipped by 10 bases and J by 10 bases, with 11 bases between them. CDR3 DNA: TGTGCCACCCAAGCCGGGGAGCAGTTCTTC. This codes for CATQAGEQFF.

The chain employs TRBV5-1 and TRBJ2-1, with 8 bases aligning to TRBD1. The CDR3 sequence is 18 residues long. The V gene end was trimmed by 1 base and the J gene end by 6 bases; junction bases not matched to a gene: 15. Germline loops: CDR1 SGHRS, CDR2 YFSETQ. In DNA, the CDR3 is TGCGCCAGCAGCTTGAGGCCGTTTGGACAGGGCACCAGCAATGAGCAGTTCTTC. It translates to CASSLRPFGQGTSNEQFF.

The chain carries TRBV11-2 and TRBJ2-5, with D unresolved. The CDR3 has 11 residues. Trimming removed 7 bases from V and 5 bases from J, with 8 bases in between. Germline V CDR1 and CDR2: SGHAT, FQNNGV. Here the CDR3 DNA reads TGTGCCAGCAACATCGGGGAGACCCAGTACTTC. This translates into CASNIGETQYF.

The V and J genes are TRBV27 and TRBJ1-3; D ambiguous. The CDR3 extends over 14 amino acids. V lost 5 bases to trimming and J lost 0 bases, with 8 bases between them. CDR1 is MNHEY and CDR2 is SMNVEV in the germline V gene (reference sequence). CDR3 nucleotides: TGTGCCAGCAGTACACCCAGCTCTGGAAACACCATATATTTT. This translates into CASSTPSSGNTIYF.

The CDR3 here is CARREAGENIQYF. In nucleotides, the CDR3 is TGTGCGCGGCGGGAGGCCGGGGAAAACATTCAGTACTTC. This chain connects TRBV7-2 to TRBJ2-4; 8 bases are shared with TRBD2. Germline CDR1 and CDR2: SGHTA and FQGNSA. The CDR3 length is 13 residues.

CDR3 in amino acids: CASSQVYSGRESNQPQHF. As DNA, the CDR3 is TGCGCCAGCAGCCAAGTTTATTCGGGCAGGGAGAGCAATCAGCCCCAGCATTTT. The V gene is TRBV4-3, the J gene TRBJ1-5, with D maybe TRBD1 (5 bases). The germline gives CDR1 LGHNA, CDR2 YSLEER. V dropped 1 base and J dropped 1 base, with 17 bases sitting between them. This CDR3 has 18 amino acids.

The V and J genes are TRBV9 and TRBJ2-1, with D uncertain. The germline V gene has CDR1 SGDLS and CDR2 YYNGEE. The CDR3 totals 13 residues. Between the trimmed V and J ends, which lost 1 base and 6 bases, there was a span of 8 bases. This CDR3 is CASSVFSANEQFF. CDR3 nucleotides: TGTGCCAGCAGCGTATTTTCTGCCAATGAGCAGTTCTTC.

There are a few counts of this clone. The CDR3 bases are TGCGCCAGCAGCTTTAGGACACCCCACTACGAGCAGTACTTC. Translating it yields CASSFRTPHYEQYF. This chain connects TRBV5-1 to TRBJ2-7; D perhaps matches TRBD1 (5 bases). Trimming left V 2 bases short and J 3 bases short, with 12 bases between. CDR1 is SGHRS, CDR2 YFSETQ, per germline. The CDR3 is 14 amino acids.

The CDR3 reads CAISESLTGSYQPQHF. Here the CDR3 DNA reads TGTGCCATCAGTGAGTCCCTGACAGGAAGCTATCAGCCCCAGCATTTT. This chain uses TRBV10-3 with TRBJ1-5, with D maybe TRBD1 (6 bases). This CDR3 is built from 16 residues. With 0 bases removed from V and 5 bases from J, the gap between germline ends came to 14 bases. Per the germline V gene, CDR1 is ENHRY and CDR2 is SYGVKD.

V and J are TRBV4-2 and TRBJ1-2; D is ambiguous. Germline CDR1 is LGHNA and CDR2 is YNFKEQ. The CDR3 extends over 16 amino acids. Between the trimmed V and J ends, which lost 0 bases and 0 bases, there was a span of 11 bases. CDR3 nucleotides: TGTGCCAGCAGCCAAGATTCGGAGGAACCTAACTATGGCTACACCTTC. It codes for CASSQDSEEPNYGYTF.

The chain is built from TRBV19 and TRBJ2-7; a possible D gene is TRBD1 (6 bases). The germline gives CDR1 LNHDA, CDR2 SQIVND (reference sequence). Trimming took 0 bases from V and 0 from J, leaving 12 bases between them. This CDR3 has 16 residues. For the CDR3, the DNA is TGTGCCAGTAGTATAGATCTGGGGGCCGGCTCCTACGAGCAGTACTTC. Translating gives CASSIDLGAGSYEQYF.

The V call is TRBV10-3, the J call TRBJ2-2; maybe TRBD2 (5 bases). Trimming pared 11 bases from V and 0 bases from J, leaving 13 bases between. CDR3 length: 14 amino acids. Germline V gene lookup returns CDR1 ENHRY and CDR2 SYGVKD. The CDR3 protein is CAVAERSNTGELFF. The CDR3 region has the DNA TGTGCCGTCGCCGAGCGGTCGAACACCGGGGAGCTGTTTTTT.

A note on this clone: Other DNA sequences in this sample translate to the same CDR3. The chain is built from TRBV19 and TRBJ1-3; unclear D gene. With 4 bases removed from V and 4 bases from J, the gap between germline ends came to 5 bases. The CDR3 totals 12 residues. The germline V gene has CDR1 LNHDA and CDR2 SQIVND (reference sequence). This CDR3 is CASSTAGNTIYF. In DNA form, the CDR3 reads TGTGCCAGTAGTACCGCGGGAAACACCATATATTTT.

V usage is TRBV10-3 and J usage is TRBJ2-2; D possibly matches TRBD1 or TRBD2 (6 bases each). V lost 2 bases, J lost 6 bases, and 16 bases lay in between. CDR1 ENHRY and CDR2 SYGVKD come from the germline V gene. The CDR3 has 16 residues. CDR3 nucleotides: TGTGCCATCAGTGAGAGGGAGGAGAGGGGGGCCGGGGAGCTGTTTTTT. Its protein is CAISEREERGAGELFF.

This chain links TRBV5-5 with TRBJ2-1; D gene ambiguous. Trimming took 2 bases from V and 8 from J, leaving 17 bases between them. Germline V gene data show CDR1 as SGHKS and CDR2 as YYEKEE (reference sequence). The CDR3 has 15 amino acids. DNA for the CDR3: TGTGCCAGCAGCTTAATGCCTAAGTCGTTGGATGAGCAGTTCTTC. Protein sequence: CASSLMPKSLDEQFF.